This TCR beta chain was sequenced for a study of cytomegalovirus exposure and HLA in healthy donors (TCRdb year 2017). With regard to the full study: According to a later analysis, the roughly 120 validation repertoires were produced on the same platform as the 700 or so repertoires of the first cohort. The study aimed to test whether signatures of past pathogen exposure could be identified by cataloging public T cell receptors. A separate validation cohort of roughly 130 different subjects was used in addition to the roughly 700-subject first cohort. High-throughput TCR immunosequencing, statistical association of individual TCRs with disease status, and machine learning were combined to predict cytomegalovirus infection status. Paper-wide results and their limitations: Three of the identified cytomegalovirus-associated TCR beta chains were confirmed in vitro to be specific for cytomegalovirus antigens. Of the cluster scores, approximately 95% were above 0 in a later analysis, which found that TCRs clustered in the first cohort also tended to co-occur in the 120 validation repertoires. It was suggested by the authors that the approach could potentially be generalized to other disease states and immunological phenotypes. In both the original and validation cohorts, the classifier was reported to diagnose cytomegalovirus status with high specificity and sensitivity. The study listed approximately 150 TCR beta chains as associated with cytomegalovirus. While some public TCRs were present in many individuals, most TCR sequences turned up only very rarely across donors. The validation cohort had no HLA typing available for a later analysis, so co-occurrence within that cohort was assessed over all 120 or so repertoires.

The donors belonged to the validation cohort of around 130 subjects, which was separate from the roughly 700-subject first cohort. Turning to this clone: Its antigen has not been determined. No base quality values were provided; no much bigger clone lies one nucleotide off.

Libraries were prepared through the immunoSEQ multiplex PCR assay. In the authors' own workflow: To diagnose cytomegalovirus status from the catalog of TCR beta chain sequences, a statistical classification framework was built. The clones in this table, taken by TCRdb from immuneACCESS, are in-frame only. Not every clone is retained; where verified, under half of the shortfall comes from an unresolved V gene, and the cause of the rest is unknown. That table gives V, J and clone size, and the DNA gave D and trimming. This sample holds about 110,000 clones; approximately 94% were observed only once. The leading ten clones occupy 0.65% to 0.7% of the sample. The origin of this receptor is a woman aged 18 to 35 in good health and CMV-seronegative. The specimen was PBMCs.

The CDR3 protein sequence reads: CASGGGRGSGNTIYF. The bases read TGTGCCAGCGGGGGGGGAAGGGGCTCTGGAAACACCATATATTTT. This sequence uses TRBV2 and TRBJ1-3, and the D gene may be TRBD1, 5 bases matching. Trimming takes 8 bases from V and 0 bases from J, and the germline ends sit 14 bases apart. The CDR3 sequence holds 15 residues, the cysteine and phenylalanine included. This entry keeps only the CDR3 DNA: 45 bases, framed from base 1. The germline V gene gives CDR1 as SNHLY and CDR2 as FYNNEI.